The 15 T cell receptor beta chains reported below all come from one sample, sequenced in a study of T-cell memory formation after mild COVID-19 (dated by TCRdb to the early 2020s). The library was produced with 5' RACE. The instrument given in TCRdb is Illumina NovaSeq 6000. The raw public data were reprocessed by TCRdb itself: fastp quality trimming at Q25, MiXCR clonotype calling, in-frame beta chains only. Each CDR3 protein appears once, grouped with its most common genes and DNA. This sample holds under 300,000 distinct CDR3 sequences; 15% to 20% were observed only once. Of the sample, roughly a fifth is held by the ten largest clones. Sequenced: PBMCs or a T cell subset sorted from them (not recorded which). These receptors originate from a man between 18 and 29 years old who had mild COVID-19 (a few samples of this study predate the infection). The sample titles of this study are shuffled in the database, so cell type and time point are left out; the donor was told from shared clones.

This clonotype was seen ten or more times. The gene calls are TRBV7-6 and TRBJ2-5; D is unresolved. CDR3 length equals 11 residues. Germline V gene data show CDR1 as SGHVS and CDR2 as FNYEAQ. V was cut by 5 bases and J by 5 bases, with 6 bases left in between. The CDR3 DNA follows: TGTGCCAGCAGCCAGATGGAGACCCAGTACTTC. Translated: CASSQMETQYF. Supplemented by reference TRBV7-6 and TRBJ2-5, the full variable domain reads GAGVSQSPRYKVTKRGQDVALRCDPISGHVSLYWYRQALGQGPEFLTYFNYEAQQDKSGLPNDRFSAERPEGSISTLTIQRTEQRDSAMYRCASSQMETQYFGPGTRLLVL.

This clonotype was recorded at least ten times. The CDR3 here is CSAQTDYGYTF. In nucleotides, the CDR3 is TGCAGTGCCCAGACCGATTATGGCTACACCTTC. The chain recombines TRBV20-1 with TRBJ1-2; D ambiguous. V lost 6 bases and J 5 bases, leaving 10 bases between the germline ends. Germline V lookup: CDR1 DFQATT, CDR2 SNEGSKA (reference sequence). This CDR3 spans 11 amino acids.

This clonotype was seen many times. The chain couples TRBV7-9 to TRBJ1-2; D not resolved. The germline CDR1 and CDR2 sequences are SEHNR and FQNEAQ (reference sequence). CDR3 length: 13 residues. V shed 2 bases and J shed 8 bases, with 12 bases lying between them. CDR3 region: CASSLQDDGGYTF. CDR3 sequence (DNA): TGTGCCAGCAGCTTACAGGACGACGGAGGCTACACCTTC.

This clonotype was counted between two and nine times. This chain connects TRBV20-1 to TRBJ2-7; D could derive from TRBD1 or TRBD2 (7 bases each). Germline V gives CDR1 DFQATT, CDR2 SNEGSKA (reference sequence). Trimming pared 3 bases from V and 3 bases from J, leaving 18 bases between. The CDR3 loop spans 15 amino acids. The CDR3 DNA reads TGCAGTGCTAGCCAGGGGGGGGGCTCCCTCTACGAGCAGTACTTC. Its translation: CSASQGGGSLYEQYF.

This chain links TRBV5-1 with TRBJ1-1, with TRBD1 matching over 7 bases. J lost 5 bases, V lost 0 bases, and 4 bases had no gene match. CDR3 length: 14 amino acids. CDR1 and CDR2 (germline): SGHRS, YFSETQ. CDR3 nucleotide sequence: TGCGCCAGCAGCTTGGAGACAGGGCGGACTGAAGCTTTCTTT. Translating it yields CASSLETGRTEAFF.

This chain connects TRBV6-5 to TRBJ1-1; D not certain. Germline loops: CDR1 MNHEY, CDR2 SVGAGI. V lost 0 bases, J lost 2 bases, and 10 bases lay in between. The CDR3 is 15 residues long. The CDR3 nucleotides are TGTGCCAGCAGTTACTCGTACGGGATTAACACTGAAGCTTTCTTT. Protein sequence: CASSYSYGINTEAFF.

This clonotype was picked up a small number of times. The chain carries TRBV7-8 and TRBJ1-6, with 9 nucleotides matching TRBD1. The V gene's germline CDR1 is SGHVS and CDR2 FQNEAQ. The junction had 7 bases not matched to a gene; V was cut back by 3 bases and J by 10 bases. This CDR3 region has 15 residues. The CDR3 nucleotides read TGTGCCAGCAGCTTGGACAGGGGTGGTGGATCACCCCTCCACTTT. This codes for CASSLDRGGGSPLHF.

This sequence joins TRBV4-2 and TRBJ2-1; D is unclear. Trimming took off 0 bases at V and 8 bases at J, with 8 bases between the two ends. The CDR3 contains 13 residues. CDR1 is LGHNA and CDR2 is YNFKEQ in the germline V gene. The CDR3 nucleotides read TGTGCCAGCAGCCAAGATTTAGTGGATGAGCAGTTCTTC. Translating gives CASSQDLVDEQFF.

This clonotype came up a few times. The chain has TRBV6-2 or TRBV6-3 and TRBJ2-1, with 10 positions matching TRBD2. The CDR3 consists of 16 residues. The J segment lost 4 bases and the V segment lost 6 bases, leaving 9 bases of the junction unmatched. Germline V gene lookup returns CDR1 MNHEY and CDR2 SVGEGT. CDR3 sequence (DNA): TGTGCCAGCAGGGACGCTAGCGGGGGCGTTTACAATGAGCAGTTCTTC. Translated: CASRDASGGVYNEQFF.

This clonotype was seen only a few times. The chain recombines TRBV7-9 with TRBJ2-5, with TRBD2 matching over 7 bases. CDR3 length equals 15 residues. V lost 5 bases to trimming and J lost 2 bases; unmatched junction nucleotides: 8. From germline, CDR1 is SEHNR and CDR2 FQNEAQ (reference sequence). CDR3 DNA sequence: TGTGCCAGCAGCCCCGGGACTACCCAACAAGAGACCCAGTACTTC. As protein: CASSPGTTQQETQYF. The full variable domain, rest sourced from reference TRBV7-9 and TRBJ2-5, is DTGVSQNPRHKITKRGQNVTFRCDPISEHNRLYWYRQTLGQGPEFLTYFQNEAQLEKSRLLSDRFSAERPKGSFSTLEIQRTEQGDSAMYLCASSPGTTQQETQYFGPGTRLLVL.

This clonotype was counted at least ten times. The V and J genes are TRBV4-3 and TRBJ1-5, with D perhaps TRBD1 (6 bases). The length of the CDR3 is 17 residues. Germline V gives CDR1 LGHNA, CDR2 YSLEER. Trimming shortened V by 0 bases and J by 4 bases, and 16 bases separated the two germline ends. The chain's CDR3 is CASSQEAMGGLNQPQHF. The CDR3 DNA follows: TGCGCCAGCAGCCAAGAAGCAATGGGGGGGCTGAATCAGCCCCAGCATTTT.

The chain couples TRBV4-2 to TRBJ1-2, with D perhaps matching TRBD1 (5 bases). The CDR3 has 15 amino acids. With 0 bases removed from V and 4 bases from J, the gap between germline ends came to 12 bases. Germline V lookup: CDR1 LGHNA, CDR2 YNFKEQ. The CDR3 is CASSQEEGRGYGYTF. CDR3 nucleotides: TGTGCCAGCAGCCAAGAAGAGGGAAGGGGCTATGGCTACACCTTC.

The chain combines TRBV18 with TRBJ2-5; 7 bases fit TRBD2. V was pared by 2 bases and J by 2 bases, with 5 bases of the junction left unmatched. Germline CDR1 reads KGHSH; CDR2 reads LQKENI. The CDR3 is made up of 15 amino acids. CDR3 residues: CASSPELGGQETQYF. CDR3 DNA sequence: TGTGCCAGCTCACCAGAATTGGGGGGGCAAGAGACCCAGTACTTC.

This chain uses TRBV7-8 with TRBJ1-5, with 8 positions matching TRBD1. Germline CDR1 is SGHVS and CDR2 is FQNEAQ. Trimming took 3 bases from V and 4 from J; bases not matched to a gene: 11. The CDR3 is made up of 17 amino acids. The CDR3 sequence is CASSFYQDRARNQPQHF. The CDR3 bases are TGTGCCAGCAGCTTTTACCAGGACAGGGCGAGAAATCAGCCCCAGCATTTT.

The rearrangement links TRBV29-1 to TRBJ1-3; no firm D call. V gave up 4 bases and J gave up 4 bases, with 11 bases separating them. Germline values: CDR1 SQVTM, CDR2 ANQGSEA. This CDR3 spans 13 amino acids. The CDR3 protein is CSVAVGEGNTIYF. For the CDR3, the DNA is TGCAGCGTTGCGGTCGGAGAGGGAAACACCATATATTTT.